This T cell receptor (beta chain) was recovered during a study of T cell responses to AZD1222 COVID-19 vaccine. On the study more broadly: Pooling of second doses given at about 4 or about 12 weeks was done.

Produced via immunoSEQ multiplex PCR; TCRdb's table is partial and in-frame only. The sample lists around 260,000 clones; over 85% were seen once. Germline CDR1 is DFQATT and CDR2 is SNEGSKA (reference sequence). The length of the CDR3 is 11 residues. Deletions cut 1 base from V and 1 base from J, with 1 base between. This clone was counted a few times. The same CDR3 also results from other DNA sequences found in this sample. The sequence derives from an adult in good health. V and J are TRBV20-1 and TRBJ1-1, with D uncertain. This specimen consisted of peripheral blood, obtained on day 0 of AZD1222 vaccination. The CDR3 coding sequence is TGCAGTGCTAGAGGGAACACTGAAGCTTTCTTT. Amino acids: CSARGNTEAFF.